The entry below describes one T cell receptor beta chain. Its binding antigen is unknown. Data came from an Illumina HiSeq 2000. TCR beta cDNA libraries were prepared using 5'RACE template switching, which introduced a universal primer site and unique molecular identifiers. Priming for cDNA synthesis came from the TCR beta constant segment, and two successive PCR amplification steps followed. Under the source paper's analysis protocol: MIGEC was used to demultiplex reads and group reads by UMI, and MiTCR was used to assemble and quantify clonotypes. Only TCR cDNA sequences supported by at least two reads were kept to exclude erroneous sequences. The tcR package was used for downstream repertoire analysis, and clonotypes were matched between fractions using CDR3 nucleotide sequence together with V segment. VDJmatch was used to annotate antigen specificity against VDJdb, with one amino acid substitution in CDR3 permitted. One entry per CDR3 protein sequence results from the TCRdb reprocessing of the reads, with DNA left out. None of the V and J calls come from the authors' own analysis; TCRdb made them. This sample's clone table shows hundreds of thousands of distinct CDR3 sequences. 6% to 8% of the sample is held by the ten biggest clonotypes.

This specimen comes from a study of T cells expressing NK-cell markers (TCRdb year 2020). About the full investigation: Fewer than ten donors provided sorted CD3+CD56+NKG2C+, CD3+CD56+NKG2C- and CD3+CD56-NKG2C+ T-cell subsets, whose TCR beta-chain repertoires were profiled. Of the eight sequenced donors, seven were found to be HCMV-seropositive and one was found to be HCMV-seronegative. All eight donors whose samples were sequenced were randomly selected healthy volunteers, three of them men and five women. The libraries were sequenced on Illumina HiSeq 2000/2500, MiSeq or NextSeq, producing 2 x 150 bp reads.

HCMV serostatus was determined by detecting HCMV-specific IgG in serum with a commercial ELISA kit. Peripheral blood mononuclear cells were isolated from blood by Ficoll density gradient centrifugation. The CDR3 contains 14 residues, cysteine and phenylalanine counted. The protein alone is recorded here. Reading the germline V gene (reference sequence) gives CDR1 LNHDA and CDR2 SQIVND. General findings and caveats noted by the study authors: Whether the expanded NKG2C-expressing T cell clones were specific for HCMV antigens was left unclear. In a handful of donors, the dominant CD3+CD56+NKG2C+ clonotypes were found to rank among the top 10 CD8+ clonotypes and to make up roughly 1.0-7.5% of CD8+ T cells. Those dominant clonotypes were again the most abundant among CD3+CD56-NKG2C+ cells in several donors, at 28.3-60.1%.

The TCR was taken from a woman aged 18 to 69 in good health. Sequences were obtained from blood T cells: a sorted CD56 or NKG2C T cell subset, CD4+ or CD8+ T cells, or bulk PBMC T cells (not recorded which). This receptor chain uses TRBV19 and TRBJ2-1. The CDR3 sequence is CASSITVSYNEQFF. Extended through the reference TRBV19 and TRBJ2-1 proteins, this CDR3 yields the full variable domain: DGGITQSPKYLFRKEGQNVTLSCEQNLNHDAMYWYRQDPGQGLRLIYYSQIVNDFQKGDIAEGYSVSREKKESFPLTVTSAQKNPTAFYLCASSITVSYNEQFFGPGTRLTVL.